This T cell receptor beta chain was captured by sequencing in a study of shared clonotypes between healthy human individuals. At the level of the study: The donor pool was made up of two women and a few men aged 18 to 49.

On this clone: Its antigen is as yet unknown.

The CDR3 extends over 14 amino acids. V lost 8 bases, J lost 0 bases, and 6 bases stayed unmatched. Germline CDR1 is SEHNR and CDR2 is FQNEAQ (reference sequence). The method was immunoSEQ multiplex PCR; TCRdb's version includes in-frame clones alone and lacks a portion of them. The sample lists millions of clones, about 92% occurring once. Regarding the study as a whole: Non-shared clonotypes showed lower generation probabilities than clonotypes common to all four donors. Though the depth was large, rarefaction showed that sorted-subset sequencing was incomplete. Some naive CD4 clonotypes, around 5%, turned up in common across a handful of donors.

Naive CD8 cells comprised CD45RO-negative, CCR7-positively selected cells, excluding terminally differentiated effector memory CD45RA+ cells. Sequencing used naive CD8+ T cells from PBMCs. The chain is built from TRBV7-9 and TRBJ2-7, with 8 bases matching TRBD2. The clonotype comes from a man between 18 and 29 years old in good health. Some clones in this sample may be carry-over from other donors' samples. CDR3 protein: CASDLSGNSYEQYF. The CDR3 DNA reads TGTGCCAGCGACCTTAGCGGGAACTCCTACGAGCAGTACTTC.